The 22 T cell receptor beta chains below all came from one sample that was sequenced in a study of blood T cell repertoires in COVID-19. Sequencing used immunoSEQ multiplex PCR; TCRdb keeps in-frame clones, though not all of them. In the table there are about 360,000 clones, more than 75% of which are singletons. Sequenced material: PBMCs or T cells enriched from blood (not recorded which). The receptors were gathered from a young man who had recovered from COVID-19.

The CDR3 nucleotides read TGTGCCAGCAGCCTCGGGGGGGCTGTCGATGGCTACACCTTC. Its protein product is CASSLGGAVDGYTF. The rearrangement joins TRBV5-6 to TRBJ1-2; D possibly corresponds to TRBD1 (6 bases). Germline loops: CDR1 SGHDT, CDR2 YYEEEE. The CDR3 extends over 14 amino acids. V was cut by 4 bases and J by 6 bases, with 16 bases left in between.

This chain connects TRBV3-1 (or the pseudogene TRBV3-2) to TRBJ2-6, with TRBD1 matching over 7 bases. V shed 4 bases and J 4 bases; nucleotides not matched to a gene: 10. The CDR3 runs 17 residues. Germline CDR1 LGHDT, CDR2 YNNKEL (reference sequence). CDR3 nucleotides: TGTGCCAGCAGCCCGGAGATGCAGGGGGACGGGGCCAACGTCCTGACTTTC. Residues: CASSPEMQGDGANVLTF.

This chain connects TRBV19 to TRBJ1-2; TRBD1 matches 10 bases. CDR3 size: 16 residues. From germline, CDR1 is LNHDA and CDR2 SQIVND (reference sequence). The J segment lost 2 bases and the V segment lost 8 bases, leaving 11 bases of the junction unmatched. The CDR3 region is CASSRQGAKGNYGYTF. Written as DNA, the CDR3 is TGTGCCAGTTCACGACAGGGGGCGAAGGGGAACTATGGCTACACCTTC.

The rearrangement links TRBV14 to TRBJ2-7; D call uncertain. The V end was cut by 2 bases, the J end by 2 bases, with 13 bases between. From germline, CDR1 is SGHDN and CDR2 FVKESK. CDR3 size: 15 residues. The CDR3 DNA is TGTGCCAGCAGCCAACTGGCTTACCAAACCTACGAGCAGTACTTC. Residues: CASSQLAYQTYEQYF. Full variable domain (missing parts from reference TRBV14 and TRBJ2-7): EAGVTQFPSHSVIEKGQTVTLRCDPISGHDNLYWYRRVMGKEIKFLLHFVKESKQDESGMPNNRFLAERTGGTYSTLKVQPAELEDSGVYFCASSQLAYQTYEQYFGPGTRLTVT.

This clone came up a few times. The chain has TRBV7-2 and TRBJ1-1; D unclear. CDR3 length: 14 residues. Germline V gene sequence: CDR1 SGHTA, CDR2 FQGNSA. Trimming removed 4 bases at V and 9 bases at J, with 18 bases between. The CDR3 loop is CASSSISGLPKAFF. CDR3 nucleotides: TGTGCCAGCAGCTCAATATCAGGACTCCCTAAAGCTTTCTTT.

The CDR3 DNA sequence: TGTGCCTGGAGTGAGGGGCACGGGTCTCAGCCCCAGCATTTT. Its translation is CAWSEGHGSQPQHF. The chain couples TRBV30 to TRBJ1-5; D is possibly TRBD1 (5 bases). CDR1 GTSNPN and CDR2 SVGIG come from the germline V gene (reference sequence). The CDR3 extends over 14 amino acids. V was cut by 1 base and J by 6 bases, with 13 bases left in between.

Points on this clone: Sequence at one end of the junction differs from germline and may be a read error. The rearrangement links TRBV6-5 to TRBJ2-7; TRBD2 agrees at 9 bases. Germline-derived CDR1 and CDR2 are MNHEY and SVGAGI. This CDR3 spans 12 amino acids. The CDR3 loop is CASRTLPGLALF. The DNA for the CDR3 is TGTGCCAGCAGAACACTCCCGGGACTAGCTCTCTTC.

This clone appeared a single time. V gene TRBV28 combines with J gene TRBJ1-5; D is possibly TRBD1 (5 bases). Germline CDR1 and CDR2: MDHEN and SYDVKM. V was trimmed by 2 bases and J by 2 bases, leaving 19 bases between them. This CDR3 has 18 residues. The CDR3 loop reads CASSLGLVGGRGNQPQHF. CDR3 DNA sequence: TGTGCCAGCAGTTTAGGTCTTGTGGGGGGGAGGGGCAATCAGCCCCAGCATTTT.

V and J are TRBV19 and TRBJ2-4; tentative D call: TRBD2 (6 bases). Trimming took 7 bases from V and 7 from J, leaving 20 bases between them. This CDR3 spans 15 amino acids. CDR1 is LNHDA, CDR2 SQIVND, per germline (reference sequence). CDR3 amino acids: CASTRGGDYRNIQYF. As DNA, the CDR3 is TGTGCCAGTACCCGAGGAGGGGATTATCGTAACATTCAGTACTTC.

The CDR3 DNA is TGCGCCAGCAGCCCCCACTCAGGCCCAGGCGAAAAACTGTTTTTT. Protein: CASSPHSGPGEKLFF. The chain joins TRBV5-1 to TRBJ1-4; unclear D gene. The CDR3 contains 15 residues. In germline, CDR1 is SGHRS, CDR2 YFSETQ. V was shortened by 4 bases and J by 8 bases, with 18 bases between the two germline ends.

V is TRBV5-1 and J is TRBJ1-2, with 9 bases identical to TRBD1. CDR3 length: 15 amino acids. The V segment lost 0 bases and the J segment 4 bases; nucleotides outside the gene matches: 4. Germline V gene data show CDR1 as SGHRS and CDR2 as YFSETQ. DNA of the CDR3: TGCGCCAGCAGCTTGGGGGGACAGGGAATCTATGGCTACACCTTC. Translated: CASSLGGQGIYGYTF.

This chain connects TRBV30 to TRBJ1-2, with D tentatively TRBD1 (5 bases). The CDR3 is 18 residues long. Trimming took off 5 bases at V and 3 bases at J, with 28 bases between the two ends. Germline CDR1 reads GTSNPN; CDR2 reads SVGIG (reference sequence). The CDR3, as DNA: TGTGCCTGGTTTGCCCCCCGGATGGAGGGGCCTTCACACTATGGCTACACCTTC. It translates to CAWFAPRMEGPSHYGYTF.

The chain combines TRBV5-6 with TRBJ1-2; perhaps TRBD1 as D (5 bases). The CDR3 has 14 amino acids. V was pared by 0 bases and J by 8 bases, with 14 bases between. The germline V gene has CDR1 SGHDT and CDR2 YYEEEE. This CDR3 reads CASSLGQGRWGYTF. Here the CDR3 DNA reads TGTGCCAGCAGCTTGGGGCAGGGAAGGTGGGGCTACACCTTC.

The rearrangement uses TRBV29-1 and TRBJ1-2, with D maybe TRBD1 (6 bases). The CDR3 contains 12 residues. The V gene's germline CDR1 is SQVTM and CDR2 ANQGSEA. Trimming took off 7 bases at V and 3 bases at J, with 12 bases between the two ends. CDR3 sequence reads: CSARPGDYGYTF. The CDR3 bases are TGCAGCGCCCGCCCAGGGGACTATGGCTACACCTTC.

CDR3 coding DNA: TGTGCCAGCAGATGGCAGCGGGCAACTAATGAAAAACTGTTTTTT. Protein product: CASRWQRATNEKLFF. V and J are TRBV2 and TRBJ1-4; D ambiguous. Trimming pared 6 bases from V and 0 bases from J, leaving 11 bases between. CDR1 is SNHLY, CDR2 FYNNEI, per germline. The CDR3 covers 15 residues.

This chain joins TRBV27 and TRBJ1-3; possibly TRBD1 for D (6 bases). The CDR3 loop spans 16 amino acids. V was cut by 3 bases and J by 3 bases, with 15 bases left in between. Germline CDR1 is MNHEY and CDR2 is SMNVEV (reference sequence). In DNA, the CDR3 is TGTGCCAGCAGTTTGCGGGGGGCGGTGAGTGGAAACACCATATATTTT. It yields the protein CASSLRGAVSGNTIYF.

CDR3 nucleotides: TGTGCCAGTAGTAGAGCAGGGATTGGAGGCTACACCTTC. The encoded protein is CASSRAGIGGYTF. The gene calls are TRBV19 and TRBJ1-2; a possible D gene is TRBD1 (5 bases). V shed 4 bases and J shed 8 bases, with 14 bases lying between them. CDR3 size: 13 residues. CDR1 and CDR2 (germline): LNHDA, SQIVND (reference sequence). The entire variable domain, with the rest obtained from reference TRBV19 and TRBJ1-2, is as follows: DGGITQSPKYLFRKEGQNVTLSCEQNLNHDAMYWYRQDPGQGLRLIYYSQIVNDFQKGDIAEGYSVSREKKESFPLTVTSAQKNPTAFYLCASSRAGIGGYTFGSGTRLTVV.

The chain combines TRBV6-5 with TRBJ1-2; TRBD1 is a possible D gene (5 bases). The germline V gene encodes CDR1 MNHEY and CDR2 SVGAGI. The V gene lost 4 bases and the J gene lost 3 bases, with 9 bases spanning the gap. The CDR3 covers 13 residues. CDR3 sequence (DNA): TGTGCCAGCAGTTCCAGGGAGGACTATGGCTACACCTTC. It specifies CASSSREDYGYTF.

The chain joins TRBV3-1 (or the pseudogene TRBV3-2) to TRBJ2-3; 7 nucleotides line up with TRBD2. V shed 4 bases and J 0 bases; nucleotides not matched to a gene: 4. From germline, CDR1 is LGHDT and CDR2 YNNKEL (reference sequence). The CDR3 extends over 15 amino acids. In DNA form, the CDR3 reads TGTGCCAGCAGCCGCGCGGGGGTAAGCACAGATACGCAGTATTTT. It translates to CASSRAGVSTDTQYF.

In this sample, this clone turned up once. J is TRBJ2-7 and V is TRBV13, with D perhaps TRBD2 (6 bases). Deletions cut 3 bases from V and 1 base from J, with 13 bases between. This CDR3 is 15 amino acids long. Germline V gene lookup returns CDR1 PRHDT and CDR2 FYEKMQ (reference sequence). This chain's CDR3 is CASSLRGGRSYEQYF. CDR3 sequence (DNA): TGTGCCAGCAGCTTGCGGGGTGGCAGGTCCTACGAGCAGTACTTC. The full variable domain, rest sourced from reference TRBV13 and TRBJ2-7, is AAGVIQSPRHLIKEKRETATLKCYPIPRHDTVYWYQQGPGQDPQFLISFYEKMQSDKGSIPDRFSAQQFSDYHSELNMSSLELGDSALYFCASSLRGGRSYEQYFGPGTRLTVT.

This clone was detected only once. The chain is built from TRBV20-1 and TRBJ1-2; D unresolved. V dropped 6 bases and J dropped 4 bases, with 15 bases sitting between them. This CDR3 is 13 amino acids long. Germline V gene sequence: CDR1 DFQATT, CDR2 SNEGSKA (reference sequence). The CDR3, as DNA: TGCAGTGCCAGTGCGGGGAGACCCTATGGCTACACCTTC. Protein sequence: CSASAGRPYGYTF.

The CDR3 DNA is TGTGCCACCAGCATCAGGGAGGGGGGACTCACTAACTCACCCCTCCACTTT. Translated: CATSIREGGLTNSPLHF. This chain joins TRBV15 and TRBJ1-6; weak D call: TRBD1 (6 bases). V was trimmed by 4 bases and J by 10 bases, leaving 23 bases between them. CDR1 is LNHNV and CDR2 is YYDKDF in the germline V gene (reference sequence). The CDR3 runs 17 residues.